A single sample gave rise to the 14 T cell receptor beta chains below, sequenced in a study of a mutant IDH1 vaccine in newly diagnosed glioma. The sample's time point: week 5, during vaccination. The investigators gave 300 ug of mutant IDH1 20-mer peptide in each vaccine dose, together with topical imiquimod. This table comes from immunoSEQ multiplex PCR, and its TCRdb copy is limited to in-frame clones, with some not included. The sample has approximately 25,000 clones; approximately 80% are singletons. No cognate antigen is known for these TCRs. The sequences come from PBMCs, collected from a glioma patient whose treatment included an IDH1 peptide vaccine. Receptor source: a man aged 40-49 years with glioma.

V gene TRBV6-5 combines with J gene TRBJ2-2; 11 nucleotides agree with TRBD2. From germline, CDR1 is MNHEY and CDR2 SVGAGI. The trim removed 6 bases at V and 4 bases at J, leaving 4 bases unmatched. CDR3 length: 15 residues. The chain's CDR3 is CASSPTSGVTGELFF. DNA for the CDR3: TGTGCCAGCAGCCCGACTAGCGGGGTCACCGGGGAGCTGTTTTTT.

Only a few counts were recorded for this clone. The rearrangement uses TRBV5-4 and TRBJ1-1; D gene uncertain. V lost 4 bases and J lost 2, with 3 bases in between. There are 11 residues in the CDR3. Germline CDR1 and CDR2: SGHNT and YYREEE (reference sequence). The CDR3, as DNA: TGTGCCAGCAGCGCCAACACTGAAGCTTTCTTT. Translation gives CASSANTEAFF.

The J gene is TRBJ1-1, the V gene TRBV15, with a tentative D call TRBD1 (6 bases). Germline assignment: CDR1 LNHNV and CDR2 YYDKDF (reference sequence). V was pared by 1 base and J by 7 bases, with 10 bases between. The CDR3 spans 13 residues. The DNA for the CDR3 is TGTGCCACCAGCAGAGTACAAGGGGGTGAAGCTTTCTTT. Translated: CATSRVQGGEAFF.

The rearrangement uses TRBV5-1 and TRBJ2-1; TRBD2 matches 9 bases. V was clipped by 0 bases and J by 7 bases; unmatched bases: 5. Germline V gene sequence: CDR1 SGHRS, CDR2 YFSETQ. The CDR3 extends over 15 amino acids. This CDR3 reads CASSLGREGLNEQFF. The CDR3 DNA is TGCGCCAGCAGCTTGGGGCGGGAGGGCCTAAATGAGCAGTTCTTC.

This clone was detected only once. The chain uses TRBV4-1 and TRBJ1-1; D gene ambiguous. V was cut by 4 bases and J by 7 bases, with 13 bases left in between. This CDR3 contains 13 residues. Germline loops: CDR1 MGHRA, CDR2 YSYEKL. The CDR3 loop reads CASSPHVGNEAFF. CDR3 sequence (DNA): TGCGCCAGCAGCCCACACGTTGGAAATGAAGCTTTCTTT.

This clone has a single count. The CDR3 sequence is CASRVSSYNSPLHF. The CDR3 DNA reads TGTGCCAGCCGCGTGAGCTCCTATAATTCACCCCTCCACTTT. The chain carries TRBV6-1 and TRBJ1-6; D gene unclear. Trimming pared 8 bases from V and 0 bases from J, leaving 8 bases between. The CDR3 spans 14 residues. CDR1 is MNHNS and CDR2 is SASEGT in the germline V gene.

This rearrangement joins TRBV6-5 to TRBJ1-2; D is unresolved. Germline V CDR1 and CDR2: MNHEY, SVGAGI. V shed 5 bases and J shed 2 bases, with 12 bases lying between them. The CDR3 sequence is 14 residues long. Here the CDR3 reads CASSKNDKNYGYTF. The CDR3 nucleotides read TGTGCCAGCAGTAAAAACGACAAGAACTATGGCTACACCTTC.

V and J are TRBV7-5 and TRBJ1-3; the table gives TRBD1 as D, unverified against the DNA. TRBV7-5 is given as a pseudogene. This CDR3 has 17 residues. DNA for the CDR3: TGTGCCAGAAGCCCGAGCGTCCACAGGAGCGCTGGAAACACCATATATTTT. Amino acid sequence: CARSPSVHRSAGNTIYF.

The table lists this clone with a few counts. This chain joins TRBV5-4 and TRBJ2-5, with D perhaps TRBD2 (5 bases). Trimming left V 0 bases short and J 5 bases short, with 11 bases between. The CDR3 totals 14 residues. Per the germline V gene, CDR1 is SGHNT and CDR2 is YYREEE (reference sequence). CDR3 residues: CASSLAGELETQYF. CDR3 coding DNA: TGTGCCAGCAGCTTGGCCGGGGAGTTGGAGACCCAGTACTTC.

Comment on this clone: Possible read error: a much larger clone is one base away. The rearrangement joins TRBV7-2 to TRBJ2-2, with TRBD1 as a possible D gene (8 bases). CDR1 SGHTA and CDR2 FQGNSA come from the germline V gene. This CDR3 contains 16 residues. V dropped 10 bases and J dropped 1 base, with 19 bases sitting between them. CDR3 in DNA: TGTGCCAACAGGGGGGTAGCGGGTGTGAACACCGGGGAGCTGTTTTTT. It yields the protein CANRGVAGVNTGELFF.

This clone has just a few counts. The rearrangement uses TRBV6-6 and TRBJ2-7; 11 nucleotides agree with TRBD2. The CDR3 is made up of 16 amino acids. After removal of 5 bases from V and 1 base from J, the junction contained 7 bases not matched to a gene. Germline values: CDR1 MNHNY, CDR2 SVGAGI (reference sequence). This CDR3 reads CASSLGLAAYSYEQYV. Here the CDR3 DNA reads TGTGCCAGCAGTCTGGGACTAGCGGCCTATTCCTACGAGCAGTACGTC.

This chain uses TRBV30 with TRBJ1-4, with 7 bases lining up with TRBD1. The CDR3 totals 16 residues. Germline CDR1 and CDR2: GTSNPN and SVGIG (reference sequence). V dropped 3 bases and J dropped 0; count of bases not matched to a gene: 7. CDR3 in DNA: TGTGCCTGGAGGAGAGGACAGGCCCCAACTAATGAAAAACTGTTTTTT. Translated: CAWRRGQAPTNEKLFF. The whole variable domain, remainder taken from reference TRBV30 and TRBJ1-4, is SQTIHQWPATLVQPVGSPLSLECTVEGTSNPNLYWYRQAAGRGLQLLFYSVGIGQISSEVPQNLSASRPQDRQFILSSKKLLLSDSGFYLCAWRRGQAPTNEKLFFGSGTQLSVL.

This clone has only a few counts. The gene calls are TRBV29-1 and TRBJ1-1, with D hard to call. The germline V gene has CDR1 SQVTM and CDR2 ANQGSEA. Trimming left V 3 bases short and J 5 bases short, with 19 bases between. CDR3 length equals 15 residues. CDR3 DNA: TGCAGCGTTGACATTGGTCCGGCGCGGAGGACTGAAGCTTTCTTT. Amino acids: CSVDIGPARRTEAFF.

This clone was counted between two and nine times. The chain carries TRBV7-2 and TRBJ2-2; 10 bases align to TRBD2. This CDR3 region has 17 residues. Per germline, CDR1 SGHTA and CDR2 FQGNSA. V shed 1 base and J 5 bases; nucleotides not matched to a gene: 7. CDR3 loop: CASSLVGGSGRTGELFF. The CDR3 DNA is TGTGCCAGCAGCTTAGTGGGTGGTAGCGGGAGGACCGGGGAGCTGTTTTTT.